The sample holds many counts of the clone carrying this T cell receptor (beta chain). The data stem from a study of T-cell reconstitution after alpha-beta-depleted transplantation in children. The CDR3 totals 17 residues. Trimming left V 1 base short and J 0 bases short, with 14 bases between. CDR1 SGHRS and CDR2 YFSETQ come from the germline V gene. Preparation of the TCRbeta library involved a method that used unique molecular identifiers. TCRdb processed the PCR reads anew with MiXCR; each CDR3 protein has one entry. The data contain fewer than 250,000 distinct CDR3 sequences, around 7.8% of them singletons.

This chain connects TRBV5-1 to TRBJ1-3; D is uncertain. Sequencing was performed on PBMCs, mostly from graft donor cells, taken 180 days after TCRalphabeta/CD19-depleted stem cell transplant. The sequence came from a male patient aged 5 to 17 who had a stem cell transplant for acute lymphoblastic leukemia, so the T cells may come from the graft donor. In nucleotides, the CDR3 is TGCGCCAGCAGCTTGTTGCCCCAGGAGGTCTCTGGAAACACCATATATTTT. As protein: CASSLLPQEVSGNTIYF. Based on the CDR3 plus reference TRBV5-1 and TRBJ1-3, the full variable domain is KAGVTQTPRYLIKTRGQQVTLSCSPISGHRSVSWYQQTPGQGLQFLFEYFSETQRNKGNFPGRFSGRQFSNSRSEMNVSTLELGDSALYLCASSLLPQEVSGNTIYFGEGSWLTVV.